A single sample is the source of the 16 T cell receptor beta chains below, sequenced in a study of blood T cell repertoires in COVID-19. Libraries were prepared by immunoSEQ multiplex PCR; TCRdb keeps only in-frame clonotypes and omits some of them. The sample contains tens of thousands of clones, over 85% of which appear only once. The material sequenced was peripheral blood. All receptors come from a man aged 55 to 70 with acute or convalescent COVID-19.

The rearrangement links TRBV30 to TRBJ2-6, with D tentatively TRBD1 (5 bases). The CDR3 is 15 amino acids. The V end was cut by 3 bases, the J end by 6 bases, with 15 bases between. Germline values: CDR1 GTSNPN, CDR2 SVGIG (reference sequence). Here the CDR3 DNA reads TGTGCCTGGAGAATGGGGCTCTCTATGGCCAACGTCCTGACTTTC. This translates into CAWRMGLSMANVLTF.

The chain combines TRBV11-3 with TRBJ1-1, with D hard to call. The V end was cut by 4 bases, the J end by 5 bases, with 11 bases between. This CDR3 is 13 amino acids long. The germline gives CDR1 SGHNT, CDR2 YENEEA. The CDR3, as DNA: TGTGCCAGCAGCTCAGAACCCGGGACTGAAGCTTTCTTT. Amino acid sequence: CASSSEPGTEAFF.

The rearrangement links TRBV7-9 to TRBJ2-1; tentatively, D is TRBD2 (6 bases). The germline gives CDR1 SEHNR, CDR2 FQNEAQ (reference sequence). Trimming took 4 bases from V and 7 from J, leaving 17 bases between them. The CDR3 loop spans 15 amino acids. The CDR3 protein is CASSSPLRAGNEQFF. CDR3 nucleotides: TGTGCCAGCAGCTCCCCATTGAGGGCGGGAAATGAGCAGTTCTTC.

The chain has TRBV5-1 and TRBJ1-1; 7 nucleotides agree with TRBD1. The V gene's germline CDR1 is SGHRS and CDR2 YFSETQ. The CDR3 runs to 16 residues. The junction had 5 bases not matched to a gene; V was cut back by 0 bases and J by 0 bases. The CDR3: CASSLEQGGVNTEAFF. DNA for the CDR3: TGCGCCAGCAGCTTGGAGCAGGGGGGTGTGAACACTGAAGCTTTCTTT.

The chain links TRBV5-1 to TRBJ1-2, with a weak D call TRBD1 (5 bases). CDR3 length: 13 residues. V was trimmed by 0 bases and J by 6 bases, leaving 9 bases between them. Germline loops: CDR1 SGHRS, CDR2 YFSETQ. CDR3 in amino acids: CASSLVSGDGYTF. The CDR3 nucleotides read TGCGCCAGCAGCTTGGTATCGGGGGATGGCTACACCTTC. Full variable domain (remainder filled in from reference TRBV5-1 and TRBJ1-2): KAGVTQTPRYLIKTRGQQVTLSCSPISGHRSVSWYQQTPGQGLQFLFEYFSETQRNKGNFPGRFSGRQFSNSRSEMNVSTLELGDSALYLCASSLVSGDGYTFGSGTRLTVV.

This rearrangement joins TRBV3-1 (or the pseudogene TRBV3-2) to TRBJ1-1, with a weak D call TRBD1 (6 bases). Looked up from germline, CDR1 is LGHDT and CDR2 is YNNKEL (reference sequence). V was shortened by 5 bases and J by 4 bases, with 11 bases between the two germline ends. The length of the CDR3 is 13 residues. The CDR3 spells CASSAGVATEAFF. The DNA for the CDR3 is TGTGCCAGCAGCGCAGGGGTAGCCACTGAAGCTTTCTTT.

This chain connects TRBV2 to TRBJ1-2; D possibly corresponds to TRBD1 (6 bases). The CDR3 length is 14 residues. Trimming cost V 4 bases and J 5 bases, with 14 bases left between them. Germline V gene sequence: CDR1 SNHLY, CDR2 FYNNEI. Here the CDR3 reads CASSGATGLYGYTF. The CDR3 DNA sequence: TGTGCCAGCAGTGGGGCAACAGGGCTTTATGGCTACACCTTC. Looking up the rest from reference TRBV2 and TRBJ1-2 gives the full variable domain: EPEVTQTPSHQVTQMGQEVILRCVPISNHLYFYWYRQILGQKVEFLVSFYNNEISEKSEIFDDQFSVERPDGSNFTLKIRSTKLEDSAMYFCASSGATGLYGYTFGSGTRLTVV.

This clone has only one observation. This rearrangement joins TRBV18 to TRBJ1-2, with TRBD1 matching 10 bases. The CDR3 totals 13 residues. CDR1 is KGHSH, CDR2 LQKENI, per germline. The V and J ends lost 3 bases and 8 bases, in that order; junction bases with no gene match: 3. CDR3 coding DNA: TGTGCCAGCTCACCCCAGACAGGGGGCGGCTACACCTTC. Translation gives CASSPQTGGGYTF. Looking up the rest from reference TRBV18 and TRBJ1-2 gives the full variable domain: NAGVMQNPRHLVRRRGQEARLRCSPMKGHSHVYWYRQLPEEGLKFMVYLQKENIIDESGMPKERFSAEFPKEGPSILRIQQVVRGDSAAYFCASSPQTGGGYTFGSGTRLTVV.

The rearrangement links TRBV28 to TRBJ1-2; D gene ambiguous. The germline V gene encodes CDR1 MDHEN and CDR2 SYDVKM. Trimming pared 4 bases from V and 5 bases from J, leaving 14 bases between. The CDR3 loop spans 14 amino acids. For the CDR3, the DNA is TGTGCCAGCAGTTCACCATTCACGGGGTATGGCTACACCTTC. It encodes CASSSPFTGYGYTF.

This chain connects TRBV6-6 to TRBJ2-7, with D tentatively TRBD2 (6 bases). V dropped 4 bases and J dropped 1 base, with 8 bases sitting between them. CDR3 length equals 13 residues. In germline, CDR1 is MNHNY, CDR2 SVGAGI (reference sequence). The CDR3 DNA reads as TGTGCCAGCAGTTCGGGGGATTCCTACGAGCAGTACTTC. Protein sequence: CASSSGDSYEQYF.

The rearrangement joins TRBV5-1 to TRBJ1-2; D not certain. Germline V lookup: CDR1 SGHRS, CDR2 YFSETQ. Deletions cut 1 base from V and 3 bases from J, with 13 bases between. This CDR3 has 15 residues. CDR3 nucleotide sequence: TGCGCCAGCAGCTTGATTCGGAAGGAGGACTATGGCTACACCTTC. This encodes CASSLIRKEDYGYTF.

V gene TRBV6-1 combines with J gene TRBJ2-5; 7 bases fit TRBD1. The V and J ends lost 0 bases and 5 bases, in that order; junction bases with no gene match: 3. This CDR3 comprises 14 residues. Germline values: CDR1 MNHNS, CDR2 SASEGT. The CDR3 bases are TGTGCCAGCAGTGAAGCTAGGGGGCGGGAGACCCAGTACTTC. Its protein product is CASSEARGRETQYF.

The chain employs TRBV11-2 and TRBJ1-5; the D is unclear. This CDR3 spans 13 amino acids. From germline, CDR1 is SGHAT and CDR2 FQNNGV. Trimming removed 4 bases from V and 7 bases from J, with 11 bases in between. The CDR3 here is CASSSGMEQPQHF. The DNA of the CDR3 is TGTGCCAGCAGCTCCGGAATGGAGCAGCCCCAGCATTTT.

This sequence joins TRBV20-1 and TRBJ1-1; weak D call: TRBD1 (5 bases). Trimming cost V 3 bases and J 1 base, with 12 bases left between them. Per the germline V gene, CDR1 is DFQATT and CDR2 is SNEGSKA (reference sequence). This CDR3 has 14 residues. In DNA, the CDR3 is TGCAGTGCTAGTGGGCGGGGCGGGAACACTGAAGCTTTCTTT. It translates to CSASGRGGNTEAFF.

CDR3: CASIPGTGRTNEQFF. The CDR3 DNA reads as TGTGCCAGCATTCCCGGGACAGGGAGAACCAATGAGCAGTTCTTC. V is TRBV6-5 and J is TRBJ2-1, with TRBD1 matching over 9 bases. The CDR3 totals 15 residues. The V segment lost 7 bases and the J segment 6 bases; nucleotides outside the gene matches: 10. Germline loops: CDR1 MNHEY, CDR2 SVGAGI.

This chain links TRBV7-3 with TRBJ1-1; 10 bases agree with TRBD1. The CDR3 loop spans 14 amino acids. CDR1 is SGHTA and CDR2 is FQGTGA in the germline V gene. The J segment lost 4 bases and the V segment lost 5 bases, leaving 4 bases of the junction unmatched. As DNA, the CDR3 is TGTGCCAGCAGCCCGGACAGGGGGAGCACTGAAGCTTTCTTT. Its translation: CASSPDRGSTEAFF.